The sequence of this T cell receptor (beta chain) was determined in a study of PD-1 blockade in classical Hodgkin lymphoma. In the study overall: Nivolumab dosing for patients was 3 mg/kg, administered intravenously every 2 weeks. General observations from the study: With respect to the repertoire differences, their causes, possibly disease activity or prior therapy, remain undefined.

Only one count was recorded for this clone. Its target is not known. Brentuximab vedotin exposure varied, and every patient relapsed after autologous stem cell transplantation. The CDR3 has 14 residues. Germline CDR1 and CDR2: MNHEY and SMNVEV (reference sequence). V was shortened by 5 bases and J by 6 bases, with 14 bases between the two germline ends. The repertoire was sequenced with immunoSEQ multiplex PCR; TCRdb's copy has only in-frame clones and lacks some. Here the sample spans tens of thousands of clones, about two thirds being singletons. The TCR was taken from a human donor with classical Hodgkin lymphoma. The chain carries TRBV27 and TRBJ2-1; a weak D match, TRBD2 (6 bases). The sample was peripheral blood mononuclear cells (PBMCs), taken at baseline. CDR3: CASSPRFSGNEQFF. Here the CDR3 DNA reads TGTGCCAGCAGTCCTCGATTTAGCGGCAATGAGCAGTTCTTC.